This T cell receptor (beta chain) was found in a study of blood T cell repertoires in COVID-19. The V gene's germline CDR1 is SGHDT and CDR2 YYEEEE. The CDR3 loop spans 16 amino acids. V shed 4 bases, J shed 2 bases, and the junction held 11 bases outside the gene matches. Per the original methods: The authors estimated nucleated cell counts from reference gene primer amplification. TCRdb's table, derived via immunoSEQ multiplex PCR, lists solely in-frame clones and lacks some. The V and J calls and clone size come from that table; D and trimming were worked out from the DNA. The table shows 240,000 or so clones, with about 86% occurring only once.

This clonotype was sampled from a woman aged 30 to 39 who had recovered from COVID-19. The chain links TRBV5-6 to TRBJ2-7, with 8 nucleotides matching TRBD1. Sequencing was done on a sample of peripheral blood. The CDR3 nucleotides are TGTGCCAGCAGCCCTGTCGGGACAGGAAAACCCTACGAGCAGTACTTC. It is translated as CASSPVGTGKPYEQYF.